The 18 T cell receptor beta chains listed next were all sequenced from one sample in a study of graft-versus-host responses after intestinal transplantation. Assay used: immunoSEQ multiplex PCR; TCRdb lists only in-frame clones, some missing. This table has tens of thousands of clones, 85% to 95% appearing once. For these TCRs, the target antigens are not known. Material: unstimulated CD8+ T cells sorted from spleen or lymph node cells, obtained before transplant. The receptors derive from a human donor who was the organ donor for an intestinal transplant.

V usage is TRBV5-1 and J usage is TRBJ2-1; 10 bases align to TRBD2. The CDR3 extends over 15 amino acids. Per the germline V gene, CDR1 is SGHRS and CDR2 is YFSETQ. V lost 1 base to trimming and J lost 4 bases; unmatched junction nucleotides: 2. The CDR3 DNA sequence: TGCGCCAGCAGCTTGTGGACTAGCGGATACAATGAGCAGTTCTTC. Translating gives CASSLWTSGYNEQFF.

This chain connects TRBV28 to TRBJ2-2, with D perhaps matching TRBD1 (6 bases). This CDR3 is 14 amino acids long. Germline V gene lookup returns CDR1 MDHEN and CDR2 SYDVKM. Trimming stripped 11 bases from V and 9 bases from J, with 22 bases between. CDR3 nucleotides: TGTGCCGCCCGGGACAACGGGGAAATCCGGGAGCTGTTTTTT. This encodes CAARDNGEIRELFF.

This chain uses TRBV19 with TRBJ2-5; 11 bases fit TRBD2. Germline V gene data show CDR1 as LNHDA and CDR2 as SQIVND (reference sequence). Trimming took 3 bases from V and 2 from J; bases not matched to a gene: 2. The CDR3 sequence is 15 residues long. CDR3 sequence (DNA): TGTGCCAGTAGTATCGGGACTAGCGGACAAGAGACCCAGTACTTC. Translation gives CASSIGTSGQETQYF.

The rearrangement joins TRBV14 to TRBJ1-1; D gene ambiguous. Trimming removed 0 bases at V and 0 bases at J, with 8 bases between. CDR1 SGHDN and CDR2 FVKESK come from the germline V gene. This CDR3 contains 15 residues. Here the CDR3 reads CASSQDNSLNTEAFF. In nucleotides, the CDR3 is TGTGCCAGCAGCCAAGATAACAGCCTGAACACTGAAGCTTTCTTT.

This chain uses TRBV9 with TRBJ2-1; 9 nucleotides line up with TRBD1. V lost 2 bases and J lost 4; bases outside the gene matches: 4. The germline CDR1 and CDR2 sequences are SGDLS and YYNGEE. This CDR3 spans 15 amino acids. CDR3 region: CASSVGTGQYNEQFF. The CDR3 bases are TGTGCCAGCAGCGTTGGGACAGGGCAGTACAATGAGCAGTTCTTC.

This chain joins TRBV28 and TRBJ1-4; D is possibly TRBD1 (5 bases). V was shortened by 6 bases and J by 0 bases, with 8 bases between the two germline ends. Germline values: CDR1 MDHEN, CDR2 SYDVKM. The CDR3 loop spans 14 amino acids. CDR3 amino acids: CASSLTATNEKLFF. CDR3 in DNA: TGTGCCAGCAGCTTGACAGCAACTAATGAAAAACTGTTTTTT. Supplemented by reference TRBV28 and TRBJ1-4, the full variable domain reads DVKVTQSSRYLVKRTGEKVFLECVQDMDHENMFWYRQDPGLGLRLIYFSYDVKMKEKGDIPEGYSVSREKKERFSLILESASTNQTSMYLCASSLTATNEKLFFGSGTQLSVL.

This clone has a single count. The V call is TRBV19, the J call TRBJ1-5; D gene ambiguous. Trimming left V 0 bases short and J 6 bases short, with 6 bases between. The germline CDR1 and CDR2 sequences are LNHDA and SQIVND (reference sequence). The length of the CDR3 is 13 residues. The CDR3: CASSIDLSQPQHF. CDR3 nucleotides: TGTGCCAGTAGTATAGATCTAAGTCAGCCCCAGCATTTT.

CDR3 coding DNA: TGCAGCTCCCTTCTAGCGGGACAAAACACAGATACGCAGTATTTT. Translated: CSSLLAGQNTDTQYF. J is TRBJ2-3 and V is TRBV29-1, with 9 bases matching TRBD2. Per germline, CDR1 SQVTM and CDR2 ANQGSEA. This CDR3 has 15 amino acids. V shed 8 bases, J shed 2 bases, and the junction held 11 bases outside the gene matches.

In its sample, this clone was seen once. V is TRBV27 and J is TRBJ2-2, with TRBD2 matching 11 bases. The J segment lost 2 bases and the V segment lost 5 bases, leaving 13 bases of the junction unmatched. Germline-derived CDR1 and CDR2 are MNHEY and SMNVEV (reference sequence). The CDR3 consists of 19 residues. This chain's CDR3 is CASSPLAGGLDPNTGELFF. The CDR3 DNA reads TGTGCCAGCAGTCCGTTAGCGGGAGGGCTCGACCCTAACACCGGGGAGCTGTTTTTT.

J is TRBJ2-2 and V is TRBV15; 15 bases agree with TRBD2. The CDR3 has 18 amino acids. Germline CDR1 LNHNV, CDR2 YYDKDF (reference sequence). With V trimmed by 1 base and J by 5 bases, 5 bases remained unmatched. CDR3 DNA: TGTGCCACCAGCAGAGGGACTAGCGGGAGGGTTAAGACCGGGGAGCTGTTTTTT. Amino acids: CATSRGTSGRVKTGELFF.

The gene calls are TRBV11-2 and TRBJ2-2, with D possibly TRBD2 on 5 matching bases. The ends were cut back, 4 bases at V and 6 bases at J, with 15 bases in the middle. This CDR3 is 15 amino acids long. The germline CDR1 and CDR2 sequences are SGHAT and FQNNGV. Written as DNA, the CDR3 is TGTGCCAGCAGCTCCTGCGGAGACTATGCCGGGGAGCTGTTTTTT. Translating it yields CASSSCGDYAGELFF.

This chain links TRBV5-6 with TRBJ2-4; D might be TRBD2 (6 bases). CDR1 is SGHDT and CDR2 is YYEEEE in the germline V gene. V was cut by 0 bases and J by 2 bases, with 15 bases left in between. The CDR3 consists of 17 residues. CDR3 loop: CASSLEEGLVTKNIQYF. The CDR3 DNA sequence: TGTGCCAGCAGCTTGGAGGAGGGGTTAGTAACCAAAAACATTCAGTACTTC.

The CDR3 sequence is CASKVRAGGGEQYF. CDR3 sequence (DNA): TGCGCCAGCAAAGTCCGCGCCGGGGGGGGCGAGCAGTACTTC. J is TRBJ2-7 and V is TRBV10-2, with TRBD2 matching over 8 bases. Trimming cost V 7 bases and J 6 bases; bases outside gene matches: 11. This CDR3 region has 14 residues. In germline, CDR1 is WSHSY, CDR2 SAAADI.

This chain links TRBV7-9 with TRBJ2-3, with D maybe TRBD1 (6 bases). The CDR3 loop spans 15 amino acids. V was shortened by 5 bases and J by 2 bases, with 14 bases between the two germline ends. CDR1 is SEHNR, CDR2 FQNEAQ, per germline (reference sequence). The CDR3 DNA sequence: TGTGCCAGCAGCCGGAAGGGGGTTTACACAGATACGCAGTATTTT. The encoded protein is CASSRKGVYTDTQYF.

The J gene is TRBJ2-7, the V gene TRBV7-3; D not resolved. The CDR3 loop spans 16 amino acids. The germline CDR1 and CDR2 sequences are SGHTA and FQGTGA. V was shortened by 4 bases and J by 2 bases, with 18 bases between the two germline ends. The CDR3 DNA is TGTGCCAGCAGCTGGCTCCGTAATACGCCAACCTACGAGCAGTACTTC. Translated: CASSWLRNTPTYEQYF.

Regarding this clone: Other DNA sequences in the same sample also yield this CDR3. J is TRBJ1-1 and V is TRBV13, with a possible D match to TRBD1 (5 bases). The CDR3 is made up of 12 amino acids. V was clipped by 0 bases and J by 6 bases, with 5 bases between them. CDR1 and CDR2 (germline): PRHDT, FYEKMQ (reference sequence). The CDR3 region has the DNA TGTGCCAGCAGCTTAGGAGGGGCTGAAGCTTTCTTT. The encoded protein is CASSLGGAEAFF.

V gene TRBV7-3 combines with J gene TRBJ2-2; 7 nucleotides align to TRBD1. Trimming cost V 5 bases and J 4 bases; bases outside gene matches: 4. This CDR3 is built from 14 residues. Germline V gene sequence: CDR1 SGHTA, CDR2 FQGTGA. CDR3 amino acids: CASSQGTVTGELFF. The CDR3 DNA reads TGTGCCAGCAGCCAAGGGACAGTCACCGGGGAGCTGTTTTTT.

The gene calls are TRBV27 and TRBJ2-7; 7 bases are shared with TRBD2. The germline CDR1 and CDR2 sequences are MNHEY and SMNVEV (reference sequence). Trimming at V came to 3 bases and at J to 1 base, leaving 3 bases not matched to a gene. This CDR3 has 14 amino acids. CDR3 loop: CASSFAGASYEQYF. The CDR3 nucleotides read TGTGCCAGCAGTTTTGCGGGAGCTTCCTACGAGCAGTACTTC.